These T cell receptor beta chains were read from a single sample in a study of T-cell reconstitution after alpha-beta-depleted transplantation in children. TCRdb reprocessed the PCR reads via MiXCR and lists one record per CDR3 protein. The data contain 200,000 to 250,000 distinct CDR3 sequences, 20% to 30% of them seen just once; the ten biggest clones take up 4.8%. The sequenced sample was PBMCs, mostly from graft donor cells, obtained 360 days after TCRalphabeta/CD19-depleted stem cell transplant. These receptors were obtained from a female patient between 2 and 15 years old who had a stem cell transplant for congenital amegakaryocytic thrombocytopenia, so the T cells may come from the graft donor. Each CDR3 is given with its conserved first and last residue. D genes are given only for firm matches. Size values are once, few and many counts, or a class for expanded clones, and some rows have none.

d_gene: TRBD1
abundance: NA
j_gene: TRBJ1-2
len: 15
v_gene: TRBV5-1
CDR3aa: CASSLGLRQGHGYTF
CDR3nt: TGCGCCAGCAGCTTGGGGCTGCGACAGGGGCATGGCTACACCTTC

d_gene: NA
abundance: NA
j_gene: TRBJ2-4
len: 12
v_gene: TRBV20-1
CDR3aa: CSASPGKNIQYF
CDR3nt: TGCAGTGCTAGCCCAGGGAAAAACATTCAGTACTTC

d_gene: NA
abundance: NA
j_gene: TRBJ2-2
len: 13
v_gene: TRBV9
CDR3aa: CASSVGPAGELFF
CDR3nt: TGTGCCAGCAGCGTAGGGCCGGCTGGGGAGCTGTTTTTT

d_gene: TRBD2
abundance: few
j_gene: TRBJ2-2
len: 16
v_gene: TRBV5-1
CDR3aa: CASSLVLGGPAGELFF
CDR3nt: TGCGCCAGCAGCTTGGTTCTGGGAGGGCCAGCCGGGGAGCTGTTTTTT

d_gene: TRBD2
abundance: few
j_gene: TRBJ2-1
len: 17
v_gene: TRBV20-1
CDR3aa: CCARGGGSGGRYNEQFF
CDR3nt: TGCTGTGCTAGAGGCGGGGGTAGCGGAGGCCGCTACAATGAGCAGTTCTTC

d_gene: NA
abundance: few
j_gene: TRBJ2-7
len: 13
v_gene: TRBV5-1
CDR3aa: CASSTGFSYEQYF
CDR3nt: TGCGCCAGCAGCACCGGGTTTAGCTACGAGCAGTACTTC

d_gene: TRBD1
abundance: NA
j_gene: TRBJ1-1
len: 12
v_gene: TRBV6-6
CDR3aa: CASSYETGGAFF
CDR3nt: TGTGCCAGCAGTTACGAGACAGGGGGAGCTTTCTTT

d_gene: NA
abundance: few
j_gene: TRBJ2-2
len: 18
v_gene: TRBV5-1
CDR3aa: CASSPEGRKFANTGELFF
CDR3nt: TGCGCCAGCAGCCCTGAGGGCAGAAAGTTCGCGAACACCGGGGAGCTGTTTTTT

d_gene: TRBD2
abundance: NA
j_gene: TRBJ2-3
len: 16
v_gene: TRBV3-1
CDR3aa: CASSHWTSGGTDTQYF
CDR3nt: TGTGCCAGCAGCCACTGGACTAGCGGGGGGACAGATACGCAGTATTTT

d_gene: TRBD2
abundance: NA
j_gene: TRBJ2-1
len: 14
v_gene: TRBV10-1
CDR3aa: CASSERTRVNEQFF
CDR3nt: TGCGCCAGCAGTGAAAGGACTAGGGTGAATGAGCAGTTCTTC

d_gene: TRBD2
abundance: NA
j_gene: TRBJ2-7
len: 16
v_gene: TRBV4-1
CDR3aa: CASSQRRLANQYEQYF
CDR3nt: TGCGCCAGCAGCCAGAGAAGACTAGCGAACCAGTACGAGCAGTACTTC

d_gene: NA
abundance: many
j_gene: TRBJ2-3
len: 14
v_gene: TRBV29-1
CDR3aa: CSVEVEDDGDTQYF
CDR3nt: TGCAGCGTTGAGGTAGAGGACGACGGAGATACGCAGTATTTT

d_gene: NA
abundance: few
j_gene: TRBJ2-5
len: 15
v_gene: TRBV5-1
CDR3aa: CASRGVEGIRETQYF
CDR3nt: TGCGCCAGCAGGGGGGTCGAGGGGATTCGGGAGACCCAGTACTTC